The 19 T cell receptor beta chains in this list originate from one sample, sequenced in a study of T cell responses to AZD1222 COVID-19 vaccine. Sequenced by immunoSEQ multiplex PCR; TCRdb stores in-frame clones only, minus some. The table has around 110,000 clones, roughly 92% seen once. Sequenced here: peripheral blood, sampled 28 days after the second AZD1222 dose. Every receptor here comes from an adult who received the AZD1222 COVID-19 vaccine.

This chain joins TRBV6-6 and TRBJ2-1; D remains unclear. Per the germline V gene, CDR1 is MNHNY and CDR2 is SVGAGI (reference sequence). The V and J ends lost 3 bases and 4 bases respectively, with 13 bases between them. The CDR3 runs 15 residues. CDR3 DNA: TGTGCCAGCAGTTATATTTCGACGGAATACAATGAGCAGTTCTTC. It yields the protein CASSYISTEYNEQFF.

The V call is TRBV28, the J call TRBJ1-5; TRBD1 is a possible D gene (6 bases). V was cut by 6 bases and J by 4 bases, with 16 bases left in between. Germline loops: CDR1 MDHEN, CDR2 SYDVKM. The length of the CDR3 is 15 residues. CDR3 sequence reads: CASRLTGIGNQPQHF. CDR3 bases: TGTGCCAGCAGACTAACAGGGATTGGGAATCAGCCCCAGCATTTT. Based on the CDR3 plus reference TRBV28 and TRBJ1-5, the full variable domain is DVKVTQSSRYLVKRTGEKVFLECVQDMDHENMFWYRQDPGLGLRLIYFSYDVKMKEKGDIPEGYSVSREKKERFSLILESASTNQTSMYLCASRLTGIGNQPQHFGDGTRLSIL.

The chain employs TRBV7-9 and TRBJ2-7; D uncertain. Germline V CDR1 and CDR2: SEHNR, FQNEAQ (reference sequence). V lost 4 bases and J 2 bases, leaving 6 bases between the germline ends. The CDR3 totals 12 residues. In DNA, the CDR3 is TGTGCCAGCAGCTCCGACACCTACGAGCAGTACTTC. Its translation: CASSSDTYEQYF.

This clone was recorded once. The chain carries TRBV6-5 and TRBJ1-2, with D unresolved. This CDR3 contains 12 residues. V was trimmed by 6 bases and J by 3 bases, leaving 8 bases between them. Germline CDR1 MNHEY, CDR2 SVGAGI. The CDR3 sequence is CASRTPYYGYTF. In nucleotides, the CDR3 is TGTGCCAGCAGAACCCCTTACTATGGCTACACCTTC.

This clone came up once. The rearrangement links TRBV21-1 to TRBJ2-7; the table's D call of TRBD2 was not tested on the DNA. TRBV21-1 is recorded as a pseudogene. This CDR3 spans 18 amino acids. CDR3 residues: CASGERGTLAGGPREQYF. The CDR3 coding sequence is TGTGCCAGCGGGGAGAGGGGTACACTAGCGGGAGGTCCACGCGAGCAGTACTTC.

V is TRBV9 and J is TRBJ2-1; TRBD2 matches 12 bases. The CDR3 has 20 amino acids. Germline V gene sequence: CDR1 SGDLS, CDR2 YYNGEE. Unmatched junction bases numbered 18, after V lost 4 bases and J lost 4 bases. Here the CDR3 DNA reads TGTGCCAGCAGCCCACGGACTAGCGGGACCCTCTCCCCGTTATACAATGAGCAGTTCTTC. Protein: CASSPRTSGTLSPLYNEQFF.

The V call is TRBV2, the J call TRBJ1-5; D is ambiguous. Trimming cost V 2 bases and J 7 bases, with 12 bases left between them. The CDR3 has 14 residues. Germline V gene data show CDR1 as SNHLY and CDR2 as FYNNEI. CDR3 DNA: TGTGCCAGCAGTGAATTACATGTGGGACAGCCCCAGCATTTT. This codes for CASSELHVGQPQHF.

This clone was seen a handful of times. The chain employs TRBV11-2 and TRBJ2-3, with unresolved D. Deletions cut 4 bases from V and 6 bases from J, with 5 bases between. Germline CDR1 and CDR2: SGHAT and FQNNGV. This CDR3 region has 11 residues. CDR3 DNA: TGTGCCAGCAGCTACCAGGATACGCAGTATTTT. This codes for CASSYQDTQYF.

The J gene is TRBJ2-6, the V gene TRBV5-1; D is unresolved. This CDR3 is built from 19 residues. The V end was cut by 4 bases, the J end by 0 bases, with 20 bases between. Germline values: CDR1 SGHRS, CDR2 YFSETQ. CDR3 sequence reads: CASSPQPQESRSGANVLTF. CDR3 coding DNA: TGCGCCAGCAGCCCTCAACCCCAGGAATCCCGCTCTGGGGCCAACGTCCTGACTTTC.

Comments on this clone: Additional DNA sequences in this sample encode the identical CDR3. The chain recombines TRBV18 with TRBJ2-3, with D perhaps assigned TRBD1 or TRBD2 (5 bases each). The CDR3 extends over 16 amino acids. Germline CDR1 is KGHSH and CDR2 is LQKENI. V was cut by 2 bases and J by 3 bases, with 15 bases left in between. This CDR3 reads CASSPGQGRGTDTQYF. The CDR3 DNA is TGTGCCAGCTCACCAGGGCAGGGTAGAGGGACAGATACGCAGTATTTT.

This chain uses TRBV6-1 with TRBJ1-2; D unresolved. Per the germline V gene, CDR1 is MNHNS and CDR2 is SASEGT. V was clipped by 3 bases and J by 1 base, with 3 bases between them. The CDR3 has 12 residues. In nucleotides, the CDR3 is TGTGCCAGCAGTGACGGTAACTATGGCTACACCTTC. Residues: CASSDGNYGYTF.

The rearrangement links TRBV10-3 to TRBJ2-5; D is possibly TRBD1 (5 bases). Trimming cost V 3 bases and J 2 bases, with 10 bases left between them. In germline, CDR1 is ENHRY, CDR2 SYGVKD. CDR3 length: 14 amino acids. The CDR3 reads CAISDTGRQETQYF. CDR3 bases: TGTGCCATCAGTGACACAGGCCGACAAGAGACCCAGTACTTC.

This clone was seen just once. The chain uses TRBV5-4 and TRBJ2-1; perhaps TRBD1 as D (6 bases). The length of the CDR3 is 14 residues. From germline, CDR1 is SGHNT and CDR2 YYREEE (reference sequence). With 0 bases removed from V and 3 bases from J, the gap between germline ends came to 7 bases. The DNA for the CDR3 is TGTGCCAGCAGCTTGGCAGGGGACTACAATGAGCAGTTCTTC. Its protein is CASSLAGDYNEQFF.

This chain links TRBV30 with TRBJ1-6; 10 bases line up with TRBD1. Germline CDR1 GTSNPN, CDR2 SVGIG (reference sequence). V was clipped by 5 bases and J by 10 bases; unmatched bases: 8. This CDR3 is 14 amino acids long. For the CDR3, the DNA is TGTGCCTGGCAAGGACAGGGGGTCCGGTCACCCCTCCACTTT. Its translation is CAWQGQGVRSPLHF.

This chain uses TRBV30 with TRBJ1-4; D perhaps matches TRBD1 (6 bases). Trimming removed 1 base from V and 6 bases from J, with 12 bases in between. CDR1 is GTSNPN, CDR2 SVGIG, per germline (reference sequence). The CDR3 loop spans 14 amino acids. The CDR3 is CAWSGWEGDEKLFF. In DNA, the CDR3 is TGTGCCTGGAGTGGATGGGAGGGGGATGAAAAACTGTTTTTT.

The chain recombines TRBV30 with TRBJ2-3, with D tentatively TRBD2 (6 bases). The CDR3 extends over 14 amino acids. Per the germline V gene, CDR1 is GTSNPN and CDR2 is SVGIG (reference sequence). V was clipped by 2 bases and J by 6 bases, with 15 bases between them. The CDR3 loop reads CAWSLGFGGDTQYF. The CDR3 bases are TGTGCCTGGAGTTTGGGTTTTGGGGGGGATACGCAGTATTTT.

CDR3 DNA: TGTGCCAGCAGTTCCCGGACAGGTCCCTATGGCTACACCTTC. Translation gives CASSSRTGPYGYTF. The chain recombines TRBV6-5 with TRBJ1-2, with TRBD1 matching 7 bases. V was clipped by 4 bases and J by 4 bases; unmatched bases: 6. The germline CDR1 and CDR2 sequences are MNHEY and SVGAGI. CDR3 length equals 14 residues.

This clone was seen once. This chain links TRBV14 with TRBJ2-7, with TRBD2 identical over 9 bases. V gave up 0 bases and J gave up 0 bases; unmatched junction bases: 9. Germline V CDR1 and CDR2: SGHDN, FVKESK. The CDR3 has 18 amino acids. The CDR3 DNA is TGTGCCAGCAGCCAAGAGTCGAGGGCTAGCGGGATCTCCTACGAGCAGTACTTC. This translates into CASSQESRASGISYEQYF.

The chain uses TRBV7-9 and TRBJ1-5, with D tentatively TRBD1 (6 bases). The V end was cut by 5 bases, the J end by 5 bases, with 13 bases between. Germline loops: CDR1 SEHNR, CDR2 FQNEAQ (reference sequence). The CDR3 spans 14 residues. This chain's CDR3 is CASSQDSPYQPQHF. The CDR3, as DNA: TGTGCCAGCAGCCAGGACAGTCCATATCAGCCCCAGCATTTT.